The clone carrying this T cell receptor beta chain was detected only a few times. What it binds is not known. Amplification used 60 Vbeta primers and 13 Jbeta primers. Clones were sequenced by immunoSEQ multiplex PCR, and TCRdb holds only the in-frame ones, with some missing. The profile shows 150,000 to 200,000 clones, around 80% of them singletons. The sample is drawn from a study of cytomegalovirus exposure and HLA in healthy donors. Study-level points and caveats: Immune exposure was documented only through CMV serostatus. According to a later analysis, donors in an Asian-associated ancestry cluster reportedly had fewer N-insertions than the roughly 660-donor mean. Reports credit the classifier with highly specific, highly sensitive diagnosis of cytomegalovirus status. With later analysis, a missense DCLRE1C variant became linked to TCR beta V- and J-gene trimming.

The CDR3 is 16 amino acids. Sample: PBMCs. The chain links TRBV21-1 to TRBJ1-5. TRBV21-1 is a recognized pseudogene. The clonotype comes from a male donor in good health and CMV-seropositive. CDR3 sequence: CASSKGAGLGNQPQHF. The CDR3 nucleotides read TGTGCCAGCAGCAAAGGAGCCGGGTTGGGCAATCAGCCCCAGCATTTT.